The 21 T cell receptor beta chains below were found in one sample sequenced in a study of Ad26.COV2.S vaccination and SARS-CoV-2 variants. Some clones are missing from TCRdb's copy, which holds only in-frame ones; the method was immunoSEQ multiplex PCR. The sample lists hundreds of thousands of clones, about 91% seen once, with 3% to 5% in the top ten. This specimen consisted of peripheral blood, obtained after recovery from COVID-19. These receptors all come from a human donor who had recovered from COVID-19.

CDR3 residues: CASSSWGEDWVAFF. CDR3 nucleotides: TGTGCCAGCAGTTCATGGGGGGAAGACTGGGTAGCTTTCTTT. This chain joins TRBV6-2 or TRBV6-3 and TRBJ1-1, with a possible D match to TRBD1 (5 bases). Germline V lookup: CDR1 MNHEY, CDR2 SVGEGT. Trimming stripped 4 bases from V and 10 bases from J, with 19 bases between. This CDR3 contains 14 residues.

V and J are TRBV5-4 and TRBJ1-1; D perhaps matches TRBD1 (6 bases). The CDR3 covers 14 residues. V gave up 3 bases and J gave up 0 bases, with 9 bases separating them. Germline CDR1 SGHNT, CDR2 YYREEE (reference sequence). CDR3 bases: TGTGCCAGCAGCTGGAGGGGGATGAACACTGAAGCTTTCTTT. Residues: CASSWRGMNTEAFF.

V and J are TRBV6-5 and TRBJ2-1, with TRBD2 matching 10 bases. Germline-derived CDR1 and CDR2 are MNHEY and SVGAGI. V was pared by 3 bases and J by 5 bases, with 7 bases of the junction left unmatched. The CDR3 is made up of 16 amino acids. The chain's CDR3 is CASSYSSGGPNNEQFF. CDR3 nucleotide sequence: TGTGCCAGCAGTTATTCTAGCGGGGGTCCGAACAATGAGCAGTTCTTC.

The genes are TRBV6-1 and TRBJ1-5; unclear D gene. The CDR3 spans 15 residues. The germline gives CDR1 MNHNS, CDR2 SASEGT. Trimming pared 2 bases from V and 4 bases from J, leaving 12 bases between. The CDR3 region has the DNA TGTGCCAGCAGTGAATCCCGGGCTTCAAATCAGCCCCAGCATTTT. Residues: CASSESRASNQPQHF.

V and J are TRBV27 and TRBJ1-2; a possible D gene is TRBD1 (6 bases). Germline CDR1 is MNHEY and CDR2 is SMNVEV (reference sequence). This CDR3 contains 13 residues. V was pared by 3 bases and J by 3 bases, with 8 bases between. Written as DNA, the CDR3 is TGTGCCAGCAGTTTCGCAGGGGACTATGGCTACACCTTC. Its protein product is CASSFAGDYGYTF.

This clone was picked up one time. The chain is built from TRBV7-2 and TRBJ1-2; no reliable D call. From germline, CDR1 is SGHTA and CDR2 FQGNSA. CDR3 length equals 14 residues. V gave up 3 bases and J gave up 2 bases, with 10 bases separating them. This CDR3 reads CASSLDGRNYGYTF. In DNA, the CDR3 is TGTGCCAGCAGCTTGGACGGAAGAAACTATGGCTACACCTTC. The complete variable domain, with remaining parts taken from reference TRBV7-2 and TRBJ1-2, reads GAGVSQSPSNKVTEKGKDVELRCDPISGHTALYWYRQSLGQGLEFLIYFQGNSAPDKSGLPSDRFSAERTGGSVSTLTIQRTQQEDSAVYLCASSLDGRNYGYTFGSGTRLTVV.

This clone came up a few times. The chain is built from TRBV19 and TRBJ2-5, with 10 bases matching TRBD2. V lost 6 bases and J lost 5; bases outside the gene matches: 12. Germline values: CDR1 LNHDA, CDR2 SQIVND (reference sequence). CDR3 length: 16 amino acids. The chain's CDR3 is CASSDPLAGAGETQYF. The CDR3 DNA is TGTGCCAGTAGCGACCCCCTAGCGGGGGCGGGGGAGACCCAGTACTTC.

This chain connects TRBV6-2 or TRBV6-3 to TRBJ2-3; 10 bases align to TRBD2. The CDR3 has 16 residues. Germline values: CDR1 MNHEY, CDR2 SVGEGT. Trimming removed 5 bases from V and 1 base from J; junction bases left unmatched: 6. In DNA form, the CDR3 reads TGTGCCAGCAGTGAGACCACTAGCGGGGGCACAGATACGCAGTATTTT. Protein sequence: CASSETTSGGTDTQYF.

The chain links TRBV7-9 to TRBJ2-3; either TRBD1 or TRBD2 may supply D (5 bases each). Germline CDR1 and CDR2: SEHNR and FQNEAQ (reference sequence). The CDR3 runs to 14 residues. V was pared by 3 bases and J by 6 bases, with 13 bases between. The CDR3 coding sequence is TGTGCCAGCAGCTTCCGGGACGGCGGGGATACGCAGTATTTT. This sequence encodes CASSFRDGGDTQYF.

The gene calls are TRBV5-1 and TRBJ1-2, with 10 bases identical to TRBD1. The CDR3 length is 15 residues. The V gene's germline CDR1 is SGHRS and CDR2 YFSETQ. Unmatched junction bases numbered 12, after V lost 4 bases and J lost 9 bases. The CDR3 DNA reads TGCGCCAGCAGCCCGGGACAGGGGCTGAGAGGAAGCTACACCTTC. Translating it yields CASSPGQGLRGSYTF.

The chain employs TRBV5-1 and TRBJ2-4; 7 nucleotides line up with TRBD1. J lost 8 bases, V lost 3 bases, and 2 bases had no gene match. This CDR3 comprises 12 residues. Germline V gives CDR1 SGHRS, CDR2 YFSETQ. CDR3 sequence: CASSYRGDIQYF. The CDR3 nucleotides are TGCGCCAGCAGCTACAGGGGAGACATTCAGTACTTC.

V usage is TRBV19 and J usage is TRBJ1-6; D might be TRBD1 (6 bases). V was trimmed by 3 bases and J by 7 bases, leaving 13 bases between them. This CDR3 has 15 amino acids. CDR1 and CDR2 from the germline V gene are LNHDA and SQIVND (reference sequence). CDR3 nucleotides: TGTGCCAGTAGTATGGTCGACAGGTTAAATTCACCCCTCCACTTT. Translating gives CASSMVDRLNSPLHF.

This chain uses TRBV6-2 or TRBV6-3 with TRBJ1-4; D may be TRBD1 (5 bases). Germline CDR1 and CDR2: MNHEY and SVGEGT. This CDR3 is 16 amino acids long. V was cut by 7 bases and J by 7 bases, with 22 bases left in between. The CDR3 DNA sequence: TGTGCCAGCACCCCATTTAGGGGACCCGGAGGTGAAAAACTGTTTTTT. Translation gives CASTPFRGPGGEKLFF.

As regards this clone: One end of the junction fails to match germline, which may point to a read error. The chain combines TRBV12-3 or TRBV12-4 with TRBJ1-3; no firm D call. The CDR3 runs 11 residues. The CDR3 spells CASSLSQFTDF. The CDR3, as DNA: TGTGCCAGCAGTCTCTCCCAGTTCACAGATTTT.

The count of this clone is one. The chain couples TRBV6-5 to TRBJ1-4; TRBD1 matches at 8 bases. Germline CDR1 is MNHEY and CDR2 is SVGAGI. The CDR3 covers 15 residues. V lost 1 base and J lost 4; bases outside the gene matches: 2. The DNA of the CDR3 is TGTGCCAGCAGTTACTACACAGGGGGTAATGAAAAACTGTTTTTT. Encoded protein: CASSYYTGGNEKLFF.

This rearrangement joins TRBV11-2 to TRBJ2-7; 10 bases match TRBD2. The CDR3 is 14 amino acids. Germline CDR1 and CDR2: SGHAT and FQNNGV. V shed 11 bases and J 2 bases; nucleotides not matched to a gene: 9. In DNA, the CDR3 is TGTGCCGGGTCAACTAGCGGGGTAACCTACGAGCAGTACTTC. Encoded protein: CAGSTSGVTYEQYF.

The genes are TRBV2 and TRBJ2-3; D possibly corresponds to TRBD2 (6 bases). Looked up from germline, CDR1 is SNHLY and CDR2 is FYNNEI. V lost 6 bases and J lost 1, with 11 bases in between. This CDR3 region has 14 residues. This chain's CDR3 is CASSVAVRTDTQYF. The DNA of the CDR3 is TGTGCCAGCAGCGTAGCGGTGCGCACAGATACGCAGTATTTT.

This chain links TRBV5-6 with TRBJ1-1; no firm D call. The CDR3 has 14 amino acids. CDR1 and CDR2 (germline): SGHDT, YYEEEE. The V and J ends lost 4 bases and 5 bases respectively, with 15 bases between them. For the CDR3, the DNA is TGTGCCAGCAGCGCCGGGTGGGGAGAGACTGAAGCTTTCTTT. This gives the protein CASSAGWGETEAFF. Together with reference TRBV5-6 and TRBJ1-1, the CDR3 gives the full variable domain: DAGVTQSPTHLIKTRGQQVTLRCSPKSGHDTVSWYQQALGQGPQFIFQYYEEEERQRGNFPDRFSGHQFPNYSSELNVNALLLGDSALYLCASSAGWGETEAFFGQGTRLTVV.

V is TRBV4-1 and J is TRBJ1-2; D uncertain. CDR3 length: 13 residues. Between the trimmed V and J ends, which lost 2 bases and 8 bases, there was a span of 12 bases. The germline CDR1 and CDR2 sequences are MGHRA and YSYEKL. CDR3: CASSQLFGVGYTF. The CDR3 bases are TGCGCCAGCAGCCAACTGTTCGGTGTGGGCTACACCTTC.

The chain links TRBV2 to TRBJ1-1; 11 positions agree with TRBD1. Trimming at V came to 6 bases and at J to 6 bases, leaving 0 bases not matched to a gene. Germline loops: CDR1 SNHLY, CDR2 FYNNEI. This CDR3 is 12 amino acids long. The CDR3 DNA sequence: TGTGCCAGCAGGGACAGGGGGCCTGAAGCTTTCTTT. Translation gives CASRDRGPEAFF.

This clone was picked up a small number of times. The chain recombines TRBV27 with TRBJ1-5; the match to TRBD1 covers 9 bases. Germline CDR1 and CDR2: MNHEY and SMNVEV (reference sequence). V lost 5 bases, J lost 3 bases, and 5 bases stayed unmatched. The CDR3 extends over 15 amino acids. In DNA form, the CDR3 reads TGTGCCAGCAGTGCCGGGACAGGGAACAATCAGCCCCAGCATTTT. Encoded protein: CASSAGTGNNQPQHF.